The 15 T cell receptor beta chains below were found in one sample sequenced in a study of CD8+CD57+ T cells in acquired aplastic anemia. The TCR beta profiling, which covered VDJ combination and CDR3 sequence, was carried out using genomic DNA as the template. One entry per CDR3 protein, called by TCRdb with MiXCR from the reads. The sample consists of fewer than 150,000 distinct CDR3 sequences, around 46% of them appearing once. The sample was sorted CD4+, CD8+, or CD8+CD57+ T cells (not recorded which) from PBMCs. The receptors come from a human donor in good health, serving as a control.

Only a few counts were recorded for this clonotype. Just one base apart from a much larger clone, this may be a read error. The genes are TRBV24-1 and TRBJ1-6; D not resolved. This CDR3 has 14 amino acids. CDR1 and CDR2 (germline): KGHDR, SFDVKD. Here the CDR3 DNA reads TGTGCCAGCACCGGGAGCCTGTATAATCCACCCCTCCACTTT. Its translation is CASTGSLYNPPLHF.

This clonotype was counted only a few times. The chain joins TRBV9 to TRBJ2-7; TRBD1 matches at 8 bases. With V trimmed by 4 bases and J by 6 bases, 12 bases remained unmatched. This CDR3 has 15 amino acids. Looked up from germline, CDR1 is SGDLS and CDR2 is YYNGEE. The CDR3 loop is CASSLTGAPLFEQYF. CDR3 DNA sequence: TGTGCCAGCAGCTTGACAGGGGCGCCCTTGTTCGAGCAGTACTTC.

This clonotype was detected ten times or more. The chain links TRBV9 to TRBJ1-6; 11 positions match TRBD1. Germline V gene sequence: CDR1 SGDLS, CDR2 YYNGEE. Trimming removed 7 bases from V and 10 bases from J; junction bases left unmatched: 4. The CDR3 length is 13 residues. CDR3 amino acids: CASGQGAQSPLHF. The CDR3 region has the DNA TGTGCCAGCGGACAGGGGGCCCAATCACCCCTCCACTTT.

This clonotype showed up many times. This rearrangement joins TRBV4-1 to TRBJ1-2, with a possible D match to TRBD1 (5 bases). CDR3 length: 15 amino acids. Germline CDR1 reads MGHRA; CDR2 reads YSYEKL. Trimming took 0 bases from V and 4 from J, leaving 12 bases between them. In DNA form, the CDR3 reads TGCGCCAGCAGCCAAGAGGCCAGGGTCCTCTATGGCTACACCTTC. Its translation: CASSQEARVLYGYTF.

The CDR3 DNA is TGCAGTGCCGGGGGGGGGGCGTACACTGAAGCTTTCTTT. This translates into CSAGGGAYTEAFF. The chain carries TRBV20-1 and TRBJ1-1; a possible D gene is TRBD1 (6 bases). The CDR3 runs 13 residues. V was shortened by 6 bases and J by 3 bases, with 14 bases between the two germline ends. Germline V gives CDR1 DFQATT, CDR2 SNEGSKA (reference sequence).

The chain recombines TRBV4-2 with TRBJ2-7, with TRBD2 matching over 8 bases. The last part of the DNA fits TRBJ2-1 better; the J call may be wrong. This CDR3 region has 16 residues. Germline lookup yields CDR1 LGHNA and CDR2 YNFKEQ. The CDR3 reads CASSQESGSLYNEQFF. CDR3 nucleotides: TGTGCCAGCAGCCAAGAGAGCGGGAGCCTATACAATGAGCAGTTCTTC.

The rearrangement links TRBV9 to TRBJ1-1, with D perhaps matching TRBD1 (6 bases). The CDR3 extends over 15 amino acids. V was clipped by 4 bases and J by 5 bases, with 18 bases between them. CDR1 SGDLS and CDR2 YYNGEE come from the germline V gene. For the CDR3, the DNA is TGTGCCAGCAGCCAAGTCCCACAGGGTTATACTGAAGCTTTCTTT. Amino acid sequence: CASSQVPQGYTEAFF.

This clonotype was detected ten times or more. This chain joins TRBV4-1 and TRBJ1-2; weak D call: TRBD1 (6 bases). In germline, CDR1 is MGHRA, CDR2 YSYEKL. V lost 1 base to trimming and J lost 6 bases, with 21 bases between them. This CDR3 comprises 17 residues. The CDR3 protein is CASSQGSRRGAMDGYTF. In DNA, the CDR3 is TGCGCCAGCAGCCAAGGAAGTCGGAGGGGGGCTATGGATGGCTACACCTTC.

This clonotype was observed at least ten times. V gene TRBV3-2 combines with J gene TRBJ2-5. TRBV3-2 is listed as a pseudogene. The CDR3 spans 14 residues. CDR3: CASSQQVIQETQYF. CDR3 nucleotide sequence: TGTGCCAGCAGCCAACAGGTGATCCAAGAGACCCAGTACTTC.

For the CDR3, the DNA is TGTGCCAGCTTGCCGGTAGATGAGCAGTTCTTC. Its protein product is CASLPVDEQFF. The chain combines TRBV2 with TRBJ2-1; D call uncertain. The CDR3 covers 11 residues. Germline loops: CDR1 SNHLY, CDR2 FYNNEI. Trimming took 8 bases from V and 8 from J, leaving 10 bases between them.

V gene TRBV29-1 combines with J gene TRBJ2-3; 14 bases match TRBD2. The CDR3 runs to 13 residues. Germline V lookup: CDR1 SQVTM, CDR2 ANQGSEA. Trimming removed 6 bases from V and 6 bases from J; junction bases left unmatched: 2. CDR3 sequence: CSVRTSGRDTQYF. The DNA of the CDR3 is TGCAGCGTCCGGACTAGCGGGAGGGATACGCAGTATTTT.

V and J are TRBV7-2 and TRBJ1-6; D not certain. V lost 6 bases to trimming and J lost 8 bases, with 17 bases between them. The CDR3 extends over 15 amino acids. CDR1 and CDR2 from the germline V gene are SGHTA and FQGNSA. CDR3 amino acids: CASRRDGGEDSPLHF. The CDR3, as DNA: TGTGCCAGCAGGAGGGATGGTGGAGAAGATTCACCCCTCCACTTT.

The chain carries TRBV7-7 and TRBJ2-5; the D gene is possibly TRBD2 (7 bases). Trimming took 5 bases from V and 1 from J, leaving 11 bases between them. Germline assignment: CDR1 SSHAT and CDR2 FNYEAQ (reference sequence). The CDR3 is 14 amino acids. CDR3 DNA: TGTGCCAGCAGCCAAGGGGGGGCCCAAGAGACCCAGTACTTC. Translating it yields CASSQGGAQETQYF.

This clonotype was recorded at least ten times. The CDR3 is CASSLGVGYTF. The CDR3 coding sequence is TGTGCCAGCAGCCTCGGAGTTGGCTACACCTTC. V usage is TRBV6-2 or TRBV6-3 and J usage is TRBJ1-2; D is unresolved. V lost 6 bases and J 7 bases, leaving 9 bases between the germline ends. Germline lookup yields CDR1 MNHEY and CDR2 SVGEGT. The CDR3 runs 11 residues.

The CDR3 region has the DNA TGTGCCAGCAGCCGAGGGGGGGGCCAGCCCCAGCATTTT. Its translation is CASSRGGGQPQHF. The rearrangement uses TRBV7-2 and TRBJ1-5; maybe TRBD1 (6 bases). The CDR3 covers 13 residues. The V end lost 5 bases, the J end lost 7 bases, and 12 bases lay between the germline ends. Germline V CDR1 and CDR2: SGHTA, FQGNSA.